The 3 T cell receptor beta chains below all came from one sample that was sequenced in a study of T cells expressing NK-cell markers. TCRdb reprocessed the 5' RACE reads and reports one entry per CDR3 protein, with no DNA. The sample holds some 190,000 distinct CDR3 sequences. Sample: blood T cells: a sorted CD56 or NKG2C T cell subset, CD4+ or CD8+ T cells, or bulk PBMC T cells (not recorded which). Source of these receptors: a man aged 18 to 69 in good health.

The chain couples TRBV29-1 to TRBJ2-7; the D call from TCRdb, TRBD2, cannot be confirmed without DNA. This CDR3 has 13 residues. CDR1 SQVTM and CDR2 ANQGSEA come from the germline V gene. The CDR3 spells CSVEAGGPPEQYF.

The chain uses TRBV19 and TRBJ2-5; without DNA, the TCRdb call of TRBD1 cannot be checked. The CDR3 contains 16 residues. Looked up from germline, CDR1 is LNHDA and CDR2 is SQIVND (reference sequence). The chain's CDR3 is CASSNTGATIQETQYF.

The rearrangement joins TRBV20-1 to TRBJ2-1; with no DNA, the TCRdb D assignment of TRBD2 cannot be verified. The CDR3 runs to 13 residues. Germline CDR1 reads DFQATT; CDR2 reads SNEGSKA (reference sequence). This chain's CDR3 is CSARETSRNEQFF.